This TCR beta chain was identified during a study of cytomegalovirus exposure and HLA in healthy donors. The length of the CDR3 is 14 residues. V dropped 0 bases and J dropped 5; count of bases not matched to a gene: 3. From germline, CDR1 is MGHRA and CDR2 YSYEKL. Use of 60 Vbeta and 13 Jbeta primers characterized the PCR. TCRdb's table, derived via immunoSEQ multiplex PCR, lists solely in-frame clones and lacks some. The table has approximately 190,000 clones, 81% seen once. Worth noting for this clone: Its antigen is unknown.

General observations from the study: The authors later found most CMV-associated TCR beta chains appeared HLA-restricted. Per published reports, the classifier diagnosed cytomegalovirus status with high specificity and sensitivity. Researchers reported in a later analysis that a missense DCLRE1C variant was tied to TCR beta V- and J-gene trimming.

The origin of this receptor is a middle-aged man in good health and CMV-seronegative. Sequences were obtained from PBMCs. The chain couples TRBV4-1 to TRBJ2-5; 7 nucleotides line up with TRBD2. CDR3 amino acids: CASSQDGGYETQYF. The DNA for the CDR3 is TGCGCCAGCAGCCAAGACGGGGGGTATGAGACCCAGTACTTC.